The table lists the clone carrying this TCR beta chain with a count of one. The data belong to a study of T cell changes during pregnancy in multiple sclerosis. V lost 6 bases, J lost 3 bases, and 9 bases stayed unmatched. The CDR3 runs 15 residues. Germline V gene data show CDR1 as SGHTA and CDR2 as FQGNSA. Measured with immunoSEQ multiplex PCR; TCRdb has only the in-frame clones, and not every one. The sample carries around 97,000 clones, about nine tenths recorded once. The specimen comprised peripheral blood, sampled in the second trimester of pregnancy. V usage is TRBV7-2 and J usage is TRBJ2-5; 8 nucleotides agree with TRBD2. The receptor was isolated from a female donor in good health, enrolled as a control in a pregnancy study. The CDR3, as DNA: TGTGCCAGCAGTCACGGGACTAGTAGAAAAGAGACCCAGTACTTC. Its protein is CASSHGTSRKETQYF. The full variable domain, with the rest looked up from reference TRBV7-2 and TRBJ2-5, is GAGVSQSPSNKVTEKGKDVELRCDPISGHTALYWYRQSLGQGLEFLIYFQGNSAPDKSGLPSDRFSAERTGGSVSTLTIQRTQQEDSAVYLCASSHGTSRKETQYFGPGTRLLVL.